This T cell receptor (beta chain) stems from a study of neurological immune-mediated disorders. The study, taken as a whole, reports: There were no CDR3 amino acid sequences shared by expanded clones across subjects, a result suggesting private repertoires in all groups.

Time point noted: longitudinal time-point 2. The unsorted libraries were prepared from 2 million PBMCs (stored at -80 C). Germline lookup yields CDR1 KGHDR and CDR2 SFDVKD. The CDR3 extends over 13 amino acids. V lost 3 bases to trimming and J lost 4 bases, with 9 bases between them. cDNA synthesis was performed by 5'RACE with 10-nucleotide random UMIs. Every sequencing run generated in excess of 170 million TCR-beta sequences. These sequences covered 15-18 subjects. TCRdb fed the 5' RACE reads into MiXCR, producing one record per CDR3 protein. The sample consists of roughly 60,000 distinct CDR3 sequences, about 10% of them appearing once. This clonotype was picked up many times. Its antigen is undetermined.

V is TRBV24-1 and J is TRBJ2-7; no clear D. The clonotype originates from a man under 40 in good health. The sequenced sample consisted of PBMCs. As DNA, the CDR3 is TGTGCCACCAGTGATGTTGGCGGATACGAGCAGTACTTC. Amino acids: CATSDVGGYEQYF.